Following are 6 T cell receptor beta chains from one sample sequenced in a study of T cell responses to AZD1222 COVID-19 vaccine (dated by TCRdb to the early 2020s). The library relied on the immunoSEQ multiplex PCR assay. Imported from immuneACCESS, the table was reduced by TCRdb to in-frame sequences with V and J called. These copies leave out some clones; in studies compared against another copy, an unresolved V gene accounts for under half, and the cause of the remainder is not known. This sample has 110,000 to 150,000 clones in its table, and 92% of those were observed once. About 3.7% of the sample goes to the ten largest clones. The time point label here, explained by the study, means: baseline before first vaccination. The sequencing used peripheral blood, collected on day 0 of AZD1222 vaccination. The source of these receptors is an adult in good health.

This chain uses TRBV7-6 with TRBJ2-3, with D tentatively TRBD2 (6 bases). This CDR3 is built from 14 residues. V was trimmed by 5 bases and J by 2 bases, leaving 11 bases between them. Per germline, CDR1 SGHVS and CDR2 FNYEAQ. CDR3 sequence: CASSPGLYTDTQYF. DNA for the CDR3: TGTGCCAGCAGCCCGGGACTTTACACAGATACGCAGTATTTT.

With regard to this clone: Mismatch with germline at one junction end may stem from a read error. The V and J genes are TRBV7-8 and TRBJ2-7; TRBD1 matches at 8 bases. This CDR3 spans 14 amino acids. Germline CDR1 is SGHVS and CDR2 is FQNEAQ. CDR3 bases: TGTGCCAGCAGCCCGGGACAGGCCGTCGGGGAAACTTCCTTC. This translates into CASSPGQAVGETSF.

The V call is TRBV10-1, the J call TRBJ2-7, with D perhaps assigned TRBD1 or TRBD2 (5 bases each). The germline gives CDR1 WNHNN, CDR2 SYGVQD (reference sequence). The length of the CDR3 is 15 residues. Deletions cut 1 base from V and 3 bases from J, with 13 bases between. CDR3 sequence: CASSEWAGGGYEQYF. The DNA of the CDR3 is TGCGCCAGCAGTGAGTGGGCGGGTGGGGGCTACGAGCAGTACTTC.

The rearrangement uses TRBV5-1 and TRBJ2-1; 12 positions agree with TRBD1. This CDR3 has 17 amino acids. CDR1 is SGHRS, CDR2 YFSETQ, per germline. The trim removed 1 base at V and 8 bases at J, leaving 10 bases unmatched. The CDR3 is CASSLFPGTGGFDEQFF. The CDR3 DNA reads as TGCGCCAGCAGCTTGTTTCCCGGGACAGGGGGCTTCGATGAGCAGTTCTTC.

CDR3 protein: CAIRTSGSGDEQFF. DNA for the CDR3: TGTGCCATCAGGACTAGCGGGAGCGGTGACGAGCAGTTCTTC. The rearrangement uses TRBV10-3 and TRBJ2-1; 12 bases are shared with TRBD2. The CDR3 runs to 14 residues. Germline V gives CDR1 ENHRY, CDR2 SYGVKD. V shed 6 bases, J shed 10 bases, and the junction held 7 bases outside the gene matches.

CDR3 nucleotides: TGTGCCAGCTCACCACTTCCGGGTAGGGACTACGAGCAGTACTTC. Translation: CASSPLPGRDYEQYF. The genes are TRBV18 and TRBJ2-7; D is unclear. The CDR3 sequence is 15 residues long. Per germline, CDR1 KGHSH and CDR2 LQKENI. V lost 1 base and J 3 bases, leaving 13 bases between the germline ends.